Below, 22 T cell receptor beta chains from the same sample are listed, as sequenced in a study of T-cell memory formation after mild COVID-19 (dated by TCRdb to the early 2020s). Libraries were made using 5' RACE. The run used an Illumina NovaSeq 6000. TCRdb redid the processing of the public reads, applying fastp at Q25 and MiXCR, and retained in-frame beta chains. Each record represents a unique CDR3 protein, reported with the most common genes and DNA among its rows. The table for this sample lists about 260,000 distinct CDR3 sequences; roughly 15% of them were counted only once. Clones ranked in the top ten supply roughly 22% of the sample. Sequencing was carried out using PBMCs or a T cell subset sorted from them (not recorded which). These receptors were taken from a man between 18 and 35 years old who had mild COVID-19 (a few samples of this study predate the infection). The sample titles of this study are shuffled in the database, so cell type and time point are left out; the donor was told from shared clones.

This clonotype showed up just a few times. The V gene is TRBV5-1, the J gene TRBJ1-5, with 7 bases matching TRBD1. J lost 5 bases, V lost 4 bases, and 12 bases had no gene match. Germline loops: CDR1 SGHRS, CDR2 YFSETQ. The CDR3 is made up of 16 amino acids. The CDR3 loop reads CASSPGTGAPYQPQHF. CDR3 nucleotide sequence: TGCGCCAGCAGCCCCGGTACAGGGGCCCCTTATCAGCCCCAGCATTTT. Full variable domain (missing parts from reference TRBV5-1 and TRBJ1-5): KAGVTQTPRYLIKTRGQQVTLSCSPISGHRSVSWYQQTPGQGLQFLFEYFSETQRNKGNFPGRFSGRQFSNSRSEMNVSTLELGDSALYLCASSPGTGAPYQPQHFGDGTRLSIL.

DNA for the CDR3: TGTGCCAGCACCGATCCCGGGGTTCAGCCCCAGCATTTT. This sequence encodes CASTDPGVQPQHF. V and J are TRBV28 and TRBJ1-5; no reliable D call. The V gene's germline CDR1 is MDHEN and CDR2 SYDVKM. V was trimmed by 7 bases and J by 6 bases, leaving 13 bases between them. CDR3 size: 13 residues.

The J gene is TRBJ1-3, the V gene TRBV9, with 7 bases fitting TRBD1. This CDR3 region has 15 residues. The J segment lost 7 bases and the V segment lost 4 bases, leaving 11 bases of the junction unmatched. Germline V lookup: CDR1 SGDLS, CDR2 YYNGEE. The CDR3 DNA reads as TGTGCCAGCAGCACTCGACAGGGACGAGGGAACACCATATATTTT. This encodes CASSTRQGRGNTIYF.

This clonotype was seen only a few times. The chain employs TRBV7-2 and TRBJ1-1, with D unresolved. V was pared by 4 bases and J by 6 bases, with 12 bases between. CDR3 length: 13 amino acids. Germline lookup yields CDR1 SGHTA and CDR2 FQGNSA. The CDR3: CASSSALSAEAFF. The CDR3 nucleotides read TGTGCCAGCAGCTCGGCCCTAAGCGCTGAAGCTTTCTTT.

This clonotype was counted between two and nine times. The rearrangement uses TRBV7-9 and TRBJ2-2, with a possible D match to TRBD2 (7 bases). This CDR3 is built from 14 residues. Germline V gene sequence: CDR1 SEHNR, CDR2 FQNEAQ (reference sequence). V was cut by 8 bases and J by 7 bases, with 17 bases left in between. CDR3 in amino acids: CASPGAGAIGELFF. In nucleotides, the CDR3 is TGTGCCAGCCCTGGTGCGGGGGCGATCGGGGAGCTGTTTTTT.

This clonotype was counted a few times. This chain uses TRBV12-3 or TRBV12-4 with TRBJ1-1, with 11 bases identical to TRBD1. The CDR3 length is 16 residues. The V segment lost 2 bases and the J segment 4 bases; nucleotides outside the gene matches: 6. CDR3 nucleotides: TGTGCCAGCAGTTTATTTAGGGGGACAGGGGGCACTGAAGCTTTCTTT. This sequence encodes CASSLFRGTGGTEAFF.

Only a few counts were recorded for this clonotype. The chain carries TRBV7-2 and TRBJ2-6; D is unclear. This CDR3 has 13 amino acids. V was clipped by 8 bases and J by 3 bases, with 8 bases between them. Per germline, CDR1 SGHTA and CDR2 FQGNSA. The CDR3 bases are TGTGCCAGCCACCTTGTTGGGGCCAACGTCCTGACTTTC. Translated: CASHLVGANVLTF.

This clonotype was counted many times. V and J are TRBV7-8 and TRBJ2-1; 10 bases are shared with TRBD2. The CDR3 covers 15 residues. Losses at the gene ends were 5 bases for V and 4 bases for J; bases not matched to a gene: 5. The V gene's germline CDR1 is SGHVS and CDR2 FQNEAQ. CDR3 DNA: TGTGCCAGCAGCCGTAGACTAGCGGGTTACAATGAGCAGTTCTTC. Its protein product is CASSRRLAGYNEQFF.

This clonotype was counted a few times. The CDR3 nucleotides are TGTGCCAGCAGCCAAGTCAACACAGATCAGCCCCAGCATTTT. Its translation is CASSQVNTDQPQHF. V and J are TRBV3-1 and TRBJ1-5; D gene ambiguous. CDR1 is LGHDT and CDR2 is YNNKEL in the germline V gene (reference sequence). The CDR3 sequence is 14 residues long. Trimming removed 1 base from V and 5 bases from J, with 9 bases in between. Combining the CDR3 with reference TRBV3-1 and TRBJ1-5 gives the whole variable domain DTAVSQTPKYLVTQMGNDKSIKCEQNLGHDTMYWYKQDSKKFLKIMFSYNNKELIINETVPNRFSPKSPDKAHLNLHINSLELGDSAVYFCASSQVNTDQPQHFGDGTRLSIL.

This clonotype was detected only a few times. The chain couples TRBV6-5 to TRBJ1-2; D is undetermined. Germline-derived CDR1 and CDR2 are MNHEY and SVGAGI. Between the trimmed V and J ends, which lost 2 bases and 4 bases, there was a span of 8 bases. The CDR3 sequence is 13 residues long. The DNA of the CDR3 is TGTGCCAGCAGTTACCGGAACCGCTATGGCTACACCTTC. Residues: CASSYRNRYGYTF.

This clonotype was recorded many times. The rearrangement uses TRBV7-2 and TRBJ1-2, with a possible D match to TRBD1 (5 bases). CDR1 SGHTA and CDR2 FQGNSA come from the germline V gene. CDR3 length: 16 residues. V lost 5 bases and J 0 bases, leaving 16 bases between the germline ends. DNA of the CDR3: TGTGCCAGCAGCCCCCCTTGGGGCTCGACTAACTATGGCTACACCTTC. Protein product: CASSPPWGSTNYGYTF.

V gene TRBV4-3 combines with J gene TRBJ2-7; 8 bases align to TRBD2. CDR3 length equals 14 residues. The V gene end was trimmed by 3 bases and the J gene end by 0 bases; junction bases not matched to a gene: 1. The germline V gene has CDR1 LGHNA and CDR2 YSLEER. CDR3 region: CASSHTSGSYEQYF. CDR3 coding DNA: TGCGCCAGCAGCCACACTAGCGGCTCCTACGAGCAGTACTTC.

This clonotype appeared many times. The chain recombines TRBV12-3 or TRBV12-4 with TRBJ1-4; TRBD1 agrees at 7 bases. V lost 4 bases, J lost 0 bases, and 2 bases stayed unmatched. The CDR3 loop spans 15 amino acids. CDR3 sequence: CASSSQGATNEKLFF. DNA of the CDR3: TGTGCCAGCAGTTCGCAGGGGGCAACTAATGAAAAACTGTTTTTT.

At least ten counts were recorded for this clonotype. The rearrangement uses TRBV5-5 and TRBJ1-2, with D hard to call. V shed 4 bases and J shed 4 bases, with 14 bases lying between them. The germline V gene encodes CDR1 SGHKS and CDR2 YYEKEE (reference sequence). The CDR3 runs 14 residues. The CDR3 loop reads CASSTPRGSYGYTF. In DNA, the CDR3 is TGTGCCAGCAGCACCCCGCGAGGGAGCTATGGCTACACCTTC.

The chain uses TRBV20-1 and TRBJ1-2; TRBD1 aligns across 7 bases. The CDR3 consists of 14 residues. The junction had 13 bases not matched to a gene; V was cut back by 6 bases and J by 6 bases. Germline values: CDR1 DFQATT, CDR2 SNEGSKA (reference sequence). As DNA, the CDR3 is TGCAGTGCCCTAGGGGGCGCGGGCCTTAATGGCTACACCTTC. It specifies CSALGGAGLNGYTF.

This clonotype was recorded many times. V usage is TRBV15 and J usage is TRBJ1-2; D gene uncertain. The V gene's germline CDR1 is LNHNV and CDR2 YYDKDF (reference sequence). V lost 1 base and J 0 bases, leaving 9 bases between the germline ends. This CDR3 has 15 residues. This CDR3 is CATSRGRTANYGYTF. The CDR3 nucleotides read TGTGCCACCAGCAGAGGGCGGACGGCTAACTATGGCTACACCTTC.

This clonotype was counted between two and nine times. The chain joins TRBV29-1 to TRBJ2-3; possible D gene TRBD1, 5 bases. V lost 5 bases to trimming and J lost 6 bases, with 12 bases between them. The CDR3 totals 12 residues. In germline, CDR1 is SQVTM, CDR2 ANQGSEA. The CDR3 DNA reads as TGCAGCGTTTCAGGGTCTACCGATACGCAGTATTTT. Protein sequence: CSVSGSTDTQYF.

This clonotype was observed a few times. V and J are TRBV5-1 and TRBJ2-1, with 10 bases matching TRBD2. Germline CDR1 is SGHRS and CDR2 is YFSETQ. The CDR3 sequence is 16 residues long. After removal of 3 bases from V and 6 bases from J, the junction contained 9 bases not matched to a gene. In nucleotides, the CDR3 is TGCGCCAGCAGCTCCATACCGGGACTAGCGACCAATGAGCAGTTCTTC. The encoded protein is CASSSIPGLATNEQFF.

The sample holds a few counts of this clonotype. This rearrangement joins TRBV15 to TRBJ1-5; unclear D gene. CDR3 size: 16 residues. Germline V gives CDR1 LNHNV, CDR2 YYDKDF (reference sequence). V was cut by 0 bases and J by 0 bases, with 9 bases left in between. The CDR3 nucleotides read TGTGCCACCAGCAGAGATCGAGCCTATAGCAATCAGCCCCAGCATTTT. Protein: CATSRDRAYSNQPQHF.

This clonotype was seen repeatedly, ten times or more. The chain carries TRBV15 and TRBJ2-5; D is perhaps TRBD1 (6 bases). The CDR3 consists of 14 residues. From germline, CDR1 is LNHNV and CDR2 YYDKDF (reference sequence). Trimming removed 0 bases from V and 3 bases from J, with 8 bases in between. The DNA for the CDR3 is TGTGCCACCAGCAGAGAGGCAGGGGAAGAGACCCAGTACTTC. This translates into CATSREAGEETQYF.

V usage is TRBV19 and J usage is TRBJ2-3; D is unclear. Deletions cut 1 base from V and 10 bases from J, with 6 bases between. Looked up from germline, CDR1 is LNHDA and CDR2 is SQIVND (reference sequence). This CDR3 is built from 11 residues. The CDR3: CASSIGVAQYF. The DNA for the CDR3 is TGTGCCAGTAGTATAGGGGTTGCGCAGTATTTT.

This clonotype was observed a few times. The rearrangement uses TRBV6-5 and TRBJ2-1; D is perhaps TRBD1 or TRBD2 (5 bases each). Germline CDR1 MNHEY, CDR2 SVGAGI. Trimming took 2 bases from V and 9 from J, leaving 11 bases between them. The CDR3 covers 13 residues. The CDR3 sequence: CASSYPGLSEQFF. CDR3 nucleotides: TGTGCCAGCAGTTACCCGGGGCTCAGTGAGCAGTTCTTC.